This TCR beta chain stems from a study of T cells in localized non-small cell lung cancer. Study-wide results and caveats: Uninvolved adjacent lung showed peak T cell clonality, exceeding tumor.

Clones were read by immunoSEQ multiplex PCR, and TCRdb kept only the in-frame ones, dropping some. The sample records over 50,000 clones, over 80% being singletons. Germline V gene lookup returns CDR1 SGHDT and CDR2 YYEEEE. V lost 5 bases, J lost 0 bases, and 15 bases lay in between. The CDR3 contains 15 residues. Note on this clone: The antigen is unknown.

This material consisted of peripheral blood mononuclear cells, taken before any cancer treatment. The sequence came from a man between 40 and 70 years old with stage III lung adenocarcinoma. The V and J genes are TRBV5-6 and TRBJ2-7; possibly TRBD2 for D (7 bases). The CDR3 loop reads CASSAWGGPSYEQYF. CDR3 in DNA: TGTGCCAGCAGTGCCTGGGGGGGCCCCTCCTACGAGCAGTACTTC.